Below, 2 T cell receptor beta chains from the same sample are listed, as sequenced in a study of shared clonotypes between healthy human individuals. Profiling relied on immunoSEQ multiplex PCR, and the TCRdb table lists in-frame clones only, not all of them. The sample has 600,000 to 800,000 clones, 72% seen once. The specimen sequenced was memory CD4+ T cells sorted from blood. The subset here: CD45RA-negative fraction. The receptors derive from a woman in her twenties or thirties in good health.

This clone appeared a few times. The chain links TRBV27 to TRBJ2-5; 8 bases map to TRBD1. CDR3 length: 14 amino acids. Germline V gives CDR1 MNHEY, CDR2 SMNVEV (reference sequence). J gave up 4 bases and V 5 bases, and 6 bases lay outside the gene matches. CDR3 sequence: CASSGQGGTETQYF. In nucleotides, the CDR3 is TGTGCCAGCAGTGGACAGGGCGGTACAGAGACCCAGTACTTC.

The chain carries TRBV7-2 and TRBJ2-5; D is ambiguous. The CDR3 is 14 residues long. V dropped 3 bases and J dropped 5 bases, with 13 bases sitting between them. Germline CDR1 SGHTA, CDR2 FQGNSA. In DNA form, the CDR3 reads TGTGCCAGCAGCTTTTGGGATGGAGTCGAGACCCAGTACTTC. Protein product: CASSFWDGVETQYF.